This TCR beta chain is drawn from a study of cytomegalovirus exposure and HLA in healthy donors. The CDR3 covers 14 residues. Trimming cost V 0 bases and J 6 bases, with 11 bases left between them. CDR1 is LGHNA, CDR2 YNFKEQ, per germline. About this clone: What it recognizes is unknown. Since no conserved phenylalanine or tryptophan closes the CDR3, a read error is the likely cause.

Findings and caveats of the study: A few CMV-associated chains were confirmed in vitro to be specific for CMV antigens. TCR beta V segments were, for the most part, productive about 87% or about 30% of the time in an earlier analysis.

Primers included in the PCR were 60 Vbeta and 13 Jbeta primers. This table comes from immunoSEQ multiplex PCR, and its TCRdb copy is limited to in-frame clones, with some not included. Altogether approximately 130,000 clones are present, around 69% being singletons, with the ten largest covering less than 3.5%. The chain employs TRBV4-2 and TRBJ1-2; D possibly corresponds to TRBD1 (5 bases). Source material: PBMCs. The source of this sequence is a human donor in good health. CDR3 in DNA: TGTGCCAGCAGCCAAGAGGCGGGGCAGGATGGCTACACCCTC. Protein: CASSQEAGQDGYTL.